Following are 4 T cell receptor beta chains from one sample sequenced in a study of early T cells in non-severe SARS-CoV-2 infection (dated by TCRdb to about 2021). Receptor amplification or capture employed 5' RACE. TCRdb lists the instrument as NextSeq 500. TCRdb ran its own pipeline on the public reads, namely fastp trimming at Q25 and MiXCR clone calling, and kept in-frame beta chains. All rows with the same CDR3 protein become a single entry with the most common DNA and genes. Across this sample there are approximately 35,000 distinct CDR3 sequences, with approximately 5.2% seen only once. The ten largest make up over 10% of the sample. The specimen sequenced was whole blood. The source is an adult who was a healthcare worker with PCR-confirmed SARS-CoV-2 infection or an uninfected control (not recorded which).

This clonotype was recorded many times. The chain carries TRBV20-1 and TRBJ2-5; 9 bases fit TRBD1. Germline values: CDR1 DFQATT, CDR2 SNEGSKA (reference sequence). The J segment lost 5 bases and the V segment lost 1 base, leaving 5 bases of the junction unmatched. The CDR3 consists of 14 residues. Here the CDR3 DNA reads TGCAGTGCTAGAGGGGGGGACAGGGTCGAGACCCAGTACTTC. Translated: CSARGGDRVETQYF.

The table lists this clonotype with a few counts. The chain combines TRBV5-1 with TRBJ2-2, with 7 bases aligning to TRBD1. Germline CDR1 is SGHRS and CDR2 is YFSETQ. The CDR3 is made up of 15 amino acids. The junction had 8 bases not matched to a gene; V was cut back by 4 bases and J by 5 bases. CDR3 in amino acids: CASSPNRGGTGELFF. CDR3 bases: TGCGCCAGCAGCCCAAACAGGGGCGGGACCGGGGAGCTGTTTTTT.

This clonotype was detected ten times or more. V is TRBV10-2 and J is TRBJ1-5; 9 bases match TRBD1. Germline V gives CDR1 WSHSY, CDR2 SAAADI. V was pared by 8 bases and J by 3 bases, with 5 bases of the junction left unmatched. This CDR3 is 14 amino acids long. The CDR3 nucleotides read TGCGCCAGCCGAGGGACAGGGAACAATCAGCCCCAGCATTTT. Translated: CASRGTGNNQPQHF.

This clonotype occurred many times. The chain carries TRBV5-4 and TRBJ2-7, with D tentatively TRBD1 or TRBD2 (6 bases each). Between the trimmed V and J ends, which lost 2 bases and 5 bases, there was a span of 11 bases. CDR3 length equals 13 residues. Germline V CDR1 and CDR2: SGHNT, YYREEE (reference sequence). The CDR3 spells CASSFRGPNEQYF. DNA for the CDR3: TGTGCCAGCAGCTTCCGGGGGCCCAACGAGCAGTACTTC.